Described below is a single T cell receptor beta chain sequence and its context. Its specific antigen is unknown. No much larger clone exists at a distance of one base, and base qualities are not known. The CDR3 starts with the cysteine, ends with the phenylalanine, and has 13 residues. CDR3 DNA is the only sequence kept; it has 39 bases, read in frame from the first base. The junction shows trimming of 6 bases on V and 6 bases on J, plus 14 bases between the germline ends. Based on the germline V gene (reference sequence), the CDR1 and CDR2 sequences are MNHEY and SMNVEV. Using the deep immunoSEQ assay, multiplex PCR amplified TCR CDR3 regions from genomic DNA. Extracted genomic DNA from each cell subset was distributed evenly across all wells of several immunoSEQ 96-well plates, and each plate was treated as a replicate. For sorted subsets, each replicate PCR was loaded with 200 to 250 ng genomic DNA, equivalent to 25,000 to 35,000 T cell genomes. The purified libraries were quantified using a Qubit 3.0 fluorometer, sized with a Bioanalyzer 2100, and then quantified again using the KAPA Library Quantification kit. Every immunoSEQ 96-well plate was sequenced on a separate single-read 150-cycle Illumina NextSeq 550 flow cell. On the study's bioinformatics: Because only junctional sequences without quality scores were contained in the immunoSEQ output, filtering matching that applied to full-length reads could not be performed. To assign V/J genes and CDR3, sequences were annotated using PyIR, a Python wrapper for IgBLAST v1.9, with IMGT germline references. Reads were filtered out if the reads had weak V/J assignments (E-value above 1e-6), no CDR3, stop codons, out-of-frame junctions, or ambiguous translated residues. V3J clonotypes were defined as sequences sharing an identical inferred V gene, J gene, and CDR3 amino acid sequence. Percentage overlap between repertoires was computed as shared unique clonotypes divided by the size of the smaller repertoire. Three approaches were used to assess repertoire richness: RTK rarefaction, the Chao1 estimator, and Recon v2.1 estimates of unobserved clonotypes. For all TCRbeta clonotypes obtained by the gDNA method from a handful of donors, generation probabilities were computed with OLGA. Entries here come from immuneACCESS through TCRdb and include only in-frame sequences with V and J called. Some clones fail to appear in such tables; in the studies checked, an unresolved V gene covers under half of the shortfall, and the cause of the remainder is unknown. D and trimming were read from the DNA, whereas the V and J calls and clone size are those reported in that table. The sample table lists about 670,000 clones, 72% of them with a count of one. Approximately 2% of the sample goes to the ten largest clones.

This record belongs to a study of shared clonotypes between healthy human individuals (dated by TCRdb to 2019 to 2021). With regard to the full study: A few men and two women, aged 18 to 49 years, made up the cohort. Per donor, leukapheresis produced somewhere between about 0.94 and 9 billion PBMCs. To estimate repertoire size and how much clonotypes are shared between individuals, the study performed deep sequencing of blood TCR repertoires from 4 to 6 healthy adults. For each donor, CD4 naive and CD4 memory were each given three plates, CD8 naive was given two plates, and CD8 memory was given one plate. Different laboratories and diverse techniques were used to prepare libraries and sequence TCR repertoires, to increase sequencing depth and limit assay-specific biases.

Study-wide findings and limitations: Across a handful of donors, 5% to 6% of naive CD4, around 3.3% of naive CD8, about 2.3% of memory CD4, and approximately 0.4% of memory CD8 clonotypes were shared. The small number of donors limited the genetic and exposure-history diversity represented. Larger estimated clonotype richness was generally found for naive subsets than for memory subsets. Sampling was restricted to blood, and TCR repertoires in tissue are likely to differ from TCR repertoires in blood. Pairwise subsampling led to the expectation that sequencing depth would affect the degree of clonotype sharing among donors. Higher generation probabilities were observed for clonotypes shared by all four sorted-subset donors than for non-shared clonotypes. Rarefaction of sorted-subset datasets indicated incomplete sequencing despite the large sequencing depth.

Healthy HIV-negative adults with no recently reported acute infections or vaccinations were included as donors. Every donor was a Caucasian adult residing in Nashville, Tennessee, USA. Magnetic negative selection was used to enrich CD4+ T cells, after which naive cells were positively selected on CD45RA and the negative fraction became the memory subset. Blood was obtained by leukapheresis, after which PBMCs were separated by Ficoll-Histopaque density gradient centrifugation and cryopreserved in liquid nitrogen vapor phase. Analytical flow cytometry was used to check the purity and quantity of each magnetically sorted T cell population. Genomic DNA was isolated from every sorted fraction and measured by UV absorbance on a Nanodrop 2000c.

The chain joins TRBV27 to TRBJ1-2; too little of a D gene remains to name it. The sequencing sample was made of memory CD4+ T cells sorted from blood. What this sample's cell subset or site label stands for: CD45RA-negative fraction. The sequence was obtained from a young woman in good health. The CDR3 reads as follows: CASSPGRHHGYTF. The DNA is TGTGCCAGCAGCCCAGGCAGGCATCATGGCTACACCTTC.